The 17 T cell receptor beta chains listed next were all sequenced from one sample in a study of PD-1 blockade in classical Hodgkin lymphoma. Time point of the sample: cycle 4 day 1 (C4D1), after 5 to 7 weeks of nivolumab. Every patient was affected by relapse after autologous stem cell transplantation, while exposure to brentuximab vedotin was not uniform. Thawed PBMCs underwent magnetic negative selection to obtain purified CD8+ T cells. This table comes from immunoSEQ multiplex PCR, and its TCRdb copy is limited to in-frame clones, with some not included. The sample lists approximately 3,000 clones, roughly four fifths seen once, with approximately 28% in the top ten. The sample consisted of CD8+ T cells from blood, taken before the fourth cycle of nivolumab. The receptors derive from a human donor with classical Hodgkin lymphoma.

V and J are TRBV19 and TRBJ2-2; D remains unclear. Germline V lookup: CDR1 LNHDA, CDR2 SQIVND (reference sequence). V was clipped by 1 base and J by 5 bases, with 8 bases between them. CDR3 size: 14 residues. The CDR3 sequence: CASSIGGTTGELFF. Here the CDR3 DNA reads TGTGCCAGTAGTATAGGTGGCACTACCGGGGAGCTGTTTTTT. Full variable domain (missing parts from reference TRBV19 and TRBJ2-2): DGGITQSPKYLFRKEGQNVTLSCEQNLNHDAMYWYRQDPGQGLRLIYYSQIVNDFQKGDIAEGYSVSREKKESFPLTVTSAQKNPTAFYLCASSIGGTTGELFFGEGSRLTVL.

The rearrangement uses TRBV9 and TRBJ1-2, with a weak D call TRBD1 (5 bases). This CDR3 has 11 amino acids. Germline V gene sequence: CDR1 SGDLS, CDR2 YYNGEE. CDR3 nucleotide sequence: TGTGCGAGCGAGGGGCACCGGGGCTACACCTTC. This encodes CASEGHRGYTF.

Only a few counts were recorded for this clone. This chain connects TRBV19 to TRBJ2-7; D tentatively reads TRBD1 or TRBD2 (5 bases each). V lost 8 bases and J 2 bases, leaving 13 bases between the germline ends. Germline assignment: CDR1 LNHDA and CDR2 SQIVND (reference sequence). The CDR3 length is 13 residues. The CDR3 coding sequence is TGTGCCAGTGGCCCACCGGGACCCTACGAGCAGTACTTC. This gives the protein CASGPPGPYEQYF.

The rearrangement links TRBV7-4 to TRBJ2-7, with D perhaps TRBD2 (6 bases). CDR1 is SGHVT, CDR2 SQSDAQ, per germline. Deletions cut 1 base from V and 3 bases from J, with 10 bases between. The CDR3 is made up of 14 amino acids. CDR3: CASSLEPGDYEQYF. The CDR3 nucleotides are TGTGCCAGCAGCTTAGAGCCGGGGGACTACGAGCAGTACTTC.

The chain joins TRBV7-8 to TRBJ2-7, with 10 bases that match TRBD1. From germline, CDR1 is SGHVS and CDR2 FQNEAQ. Germline trimming cut 4 bases from V and 7 bases from J; bases unmatched to any gene: 7. The CDR3 sequence is 14 residues long. The CDR3 spells CASSSRDRGGEQYF. The CDR3 nucleotides read TGTGCCAGCAGCTCCCGGGACAGGGGAGGTGAGCAGTACTTC.

This clone came up a few times. The gene calls are TRBV5-4 and TRBJ2-7, with TRBD2 matching over 7 bases. CDR1 is SGHNT and CDR2 is YYREEE in the germline V gene (reference sequence). The CDR3 runs 15 residues. With V trimmed by 4 bases and J by 5 bases, 12 bases remained unmatched. CDR3 coding DNA: TGTGCCAGCAGCCGCAGAGGGGCGGGGGTGGACGAGCAGTACTTC. This sequence encodes CASSRRGAGVDEQYF.

The chain has TRBV27 and TRBJ2-5; D is unresolved. V was pared by 4 bases and J by 1 base, with 7 bases between. The CDR3 loop spans 13 amino acids. Germline values: CDR1 MNHEY, CDR2 SMNVEV (reference sequence). The CDR3 sequence: CASSWGSQETQYF. CDR3 DNA sequence: TGTGCCAGCAGTTGGGGATCCCAAGAGACCCAGTACTTC.

The chain carries TRBV5-6 and TRBJ2-7; TRBD2 is a possible D gene (5 bases). V was trimmed by 4 bases and J by 3 bases, leaving 11 bases between them. CDR1 and CDR2 (germline): SGHDT, YYEEEE. The CDR3 has 13 residues. CDR3 protein: CASSPVGIYEQYF. DNA for the CDR3: TGTGCCAGCAGCCCCGTCGGGATCTACGAGCAGTACTTC.

The J gene is TRBJ1-5, the V gene TRBV7-8; 9 bases map to TRBD1. The J segment lost 5 bases and the V segment lost 4 bases, leaving 9 bases of the junction unmatched. The CDR3 runs 16 residues. The V gene's germline CDR1 is SGHVS and CDR2 FQNEAQ. CDR3 sequence (DNA): TGTGCCAGCAGCTCCAGACAGGGGGGCTTCGATCAGCCCCAGCATTTT. This gives the protein CASSSRQGGFDQPQHF.

The J gene is TRBJ2-1, the V gene TRBV7-8; 7 bases line up with TRBD2. Trimming took 5 bases from V and 6 from J; bases not matched to a gene: 10. There are 15 residues in the CDR3. The germline V gene encodes CDR1 SGHVS and CDR2 FQNEAQ. The CDR3 loop is CASSKPRTRPNEQFF. The CDR3 nucleotides are TGTGCCAGCAGCAAACCCAGGACTAGACCCAATGAGCAGTTCTTC.

V usage is TRBV7-6 and J usage is TRBJ2-2, with D possibly TRBD2 on 6 matching bases. The CDR3 has 16 residues. Deletions cut 2 bases from V and 8 bases from J, with 18 bases between. Germline assignment: CDR1 SGHVS and CDR2 FNYEAQ. DNA for the CDR3: TGTGCCAGCAGCTTATGGGGACTTGGCGGAGGAGGGGAGCTGTTTTTT. Amino acid sequence: CASSLWGLGGGGELFF.

Here the CDR3 reads CASSLVWQVLNSYNSPLHF. CDR3 DNA: TGTGCCAGCAGTTTAGTTTGGCAGGTCCTGAACTCCTATAATTCACCCCTCCACTTT. This chain joins TRBV28 and TRBJ1-6; unclear D gene. Germline V lookup: CDR1 MDHEN, CDR2 SYDVKM. The CDR3 loop spans 19 amino acids. V was clipped by 2 bases and J by 0 bases, with 17 bases between them.

This chain links TRBV13 with TRBJ1-3, with 7 bases aligning to TRBD1. Losses at the gene ends were 8 bases for V and 3 bases for J; bases not matched to a gene: 4. Per germline, CDR1 PRHDT and CDR2 FYEKMQ (reference sequence). The length of the CDR3 is 13 residues. CDR3 nucleotide sequence: TGTGCCAGCTCAGGGGGGCTTGGAAACACCATATATTTT. Amino acids: CASSGGLGNTIYF. Together with reference TRBV13 and TRBJ1-3, the CDR3 gives the full variable domain: AAGVIQSPRHLIKEKRETATLKCYPIPRHDTVYWYQQGPGQDPQFLISFYEKMQSDKGSIPDRFSAQQFSDYHSELNMSSLELGDSALYFCASSGGLGNTIYFGEGSWLTVV.

The chain has TRBV11-2 and TRBJ2-7; no firm D call. The V gene's germline CDR1 is SGHAT and CDR2 FQNNGV. The CDR3 is 14 residues long. V lost 0 bases, J lost 5 bases, and 11 bases lay in between. CDR3 sequence (DNA): TGTGCCAGCAGCTTAGAGGTCGTTTCCAACGAGCAGTACTTC. This sequence encodes CASSLEVVSNEQYF.

The chain is built from TRBV15 and TRBJ2-2, with TRBD2 identical over 8 bases. V trimming: 0 bases; J trimming: 4 bases; junction bases outside the gene matches: 4. Looked up from germline, CDR1 is LNHNV and CDR2 is YYDKDF (reference sequence). The CDR3 is 16 amino acids. The CDR3 DNA reads as TGTGCCACCAGCAGAGATGGACTAGCATCCACCGGGGAGCTGTTTTTT. Encoded protein: CATSRDGLASTGELFF.

There are a few counts of this clone. This chain links TRBV5-6 with TRBJ1-3, with D possibly TRBD1 on 5 matching bases. Germline V gene lookup returns CDR1 SGHDT and CDR2 YYEEEE. The CDR3 has 14 amino acids. V lost 4 bases and J lost 4, with 12 bases in between. DNA for the CDR3: TGTGCCAGCAGCAGCGGGACGGCCGGAAACACCATATATTTT. As protein: CASSSGTAGNTIYF.

This chain uses TRBV6-6 with TRBJ2-7, with a possible D match to TRBD1 (6 bases). CDR1 and CDR2 from the germline V gene are MNHNY and SVGAGI (reference sequence). The CDR3 contains 15 residues. Trimming took off 0 bases at V and 3 bases at J, with 12 bases between the two ends. In DNA form, the CDR3 reads TGTGCCAGCAGTTACTCGACCGGACAGAACTACGAGCAGTACTTC. Translating it yields CASSYSTGQNYEQYF.